These T cell receptor beta chains were read from a single sample in a study of neurological immune-mediated disorders. A single record per CDR3 protein comes from TCRdb applying MiXCR to the 5' RACE reads. The sample yields over 50,000 distinct CDR3 sequences, around 5% seen once. The sample consisted of PBMCs. The receptors derive from a human donor with multiple sclerosis. The donor label of this sample is uncertain. Each CDR3 is given with its conserved first and last residue. A D gene is named only where the DNA matches it firmly. Part of the rows lack a size; the others show once, few, many or a class for expanded clones.

j_call clone_size v_call d_call cdr3_aa cdr3_nt
TRBJ2-1 many TRBV4-2 - CASSPEGSYNEQFF TGTGCCAGCAGCCCGGAAGGCTCCTACAATGAGCAGTTCTTC
TRBJ2-5 many TRBV29-1 - CSVGDTSMGETQYF TGCAGCGTTGGGGATACTTCGATGGGTGAGACCCAGTACTTC
TRBJ1-5 many TRBV4-2 - CASSQGGTNNQPQHF TGTGCCAGCAGCCAAGGGGGGACTAACAATCAGCCCCAGCATTTT
TRBJ1-1 once TRBV18 - CASLGGIMNTEAFF TGTGCCAGCTTGGGGGGGATCATGAACACTGAAGCTTTCTTT
TRBJ2-5 many TRBV11-2 TRBD2 CASSFGLAGGIQETQYF TGTGCCAGCAGCTTTGGGCTAGCGGGGGGAATTCAAGAGACCCAGTACTTC
TRBJ1-1 many TRBV5-1 - CASSLEGNSAFF TGCGCCAGCAGCTTGGAGGGGAATTCGGCTTTCTTT
TRBJ1-2 many TRBV4-2 - CASSQDIRTANYGYTF TGTGCCAGCAGCCAAGATATTCGGACGGCAAACTATGGCTACACCTTC
TRBJ2-7 many TRBV29-1 TRBD2 CSVEGGGPPYEQYF TGCAGCGTTGAAGGCGGGGGACCCCCCTACGAGCAGTACTTC
TRBJ2-2 many TRBV14 - CASSRRPVREAGELFF TGTGCCAGCAGCCGGAGGCCGGTCAGGGAGGCCGGGGAGCTGTTTTTT
TRBJ1-6 many TRBV5-1 - CASSSSVVRGDSPLHF TGCGCCAGCAGCTCGTCAGTCGTCCGAGGGGATTCACCCCTCCACTTT
TRBJ1-2 many TRBV27 - CASSVSQGSRGYTF TGTGCCAGCAGCGTCTCACAGGGATCCCGGGGCTACACCTTC
TRBJ1-5 many TRBV20-1 - CSARDSWQPQHF TGCAGTGCTAGAGATTCGTGGCAGCCCCAGCATTTT
TRBJ2-1 many TRBV5-1 TRBD1 CASSPGTADEQFF TGCGCCAGCAGCCCGGGGACAGCCGATGAGCAGTTCTTC
TRBJ2-3 - TRBV7-9 - CASSAELGQAALITDTQYF TGTGCCAGCAGCGCAGAACTAGGCCAGGCAGCTCTCATCACAGATACGCAGTATTTT
TRBJ1-1 many TRBV5-8 - CASSLVAVNTEAFF TGTGCCAGCAGCTTGGTTGCCGTGAACACTGAAGCTTTCTTT
TRBJ2-1 many TRBV24-1 - CATSDNLYRDSNGYNEQFF TGTGCCACCAGTGATAATCTTTACCGGGACTCCAACGGATACAATGAGCAGTTCTTC
TRBJ2-5 many TRBV18 - CASSGLRAPQTETQYF TGTGCCAGCTCCGGGTTGCGGGCCCCTCAGACGGAGACCCAGTACTTC
TRBJ2-3 many TRBV20-1 - CSAPSPLTSTDTQYF TGCAGTGCCCCCAGCCCCCTTACTAGCACAGATACGCAGTATTTT
TRBJ2-7 - TRBV5-5 - CASSFKTGTSYEQYF TGTGCCAGCAGTTTTAAAACAGGGACCTCCTACGAGCAGTACTTC
TRBJ1-1 many TRBV5-1 - CASSLGPTEGTEAFF TGCGCCAGCAGCTTAGGCCCCACAGAGGGCACTGAAGCTTTCTTT
TRBJ1-2 many TRBV20-1 - CSATRWGGESHDGYTF TGCAGTGCTACCCGATGGGGGGGCGAAAGCCATGATGGCTACACCTTC
TRBJ2-1 many TRBV3-1 - CASSHPSLVNEQFF TGTGCCAGCAGCCATCCCTCGCTGGTCAATGAGCAGTTCTTC
TRBJ1-2 many TRBV20-1 - CSARDPRGMAYGYTF TGCAGTGCTAGAGATCCCCGGGGCATGGCCTATGGCTACACCTTC
TRBJ2-3 many TRBV10-2 TRBD2 CASRATSGVLDTQYF TGCGCCAGCAGGGCCACTAGCGGGGTTTTAGATACGCAGTATTTT
TRBJ2-1 many TRBV10-3 - CAISEGTAGVRTGNEQFF TGTGCCATCAGTGAGGGGACCGCTGGGGTGAGAACGGGCAATGAGCAGTTCTTC
TRBJ1-5 many TRBV15 TRBD1 CATSSWDRGSQPQHF TGTGCCACCAGCAGCTGGGACAGGGGAAGCCAGCCCCAGCATTTT
TRBJ1-2 many TRBV9 TRBD1 CASSVTGDYGYTF TGTGCCAGCAGCGTAACAGGGGACTATGGCTACACCTTC
TRBJ1-5 many TRBV7-9 - CASSPDWGGDQPQHF TGTGCCAGCAGTCCGGACTGGGGGGGGGATCAGCCCCAGCATTTT
TRBJ1-6 many TRBV9 TRBD1 CASSATGGLYNSPLHF TGTGCCAGCAGCGCGACAGGGGGTCTCTATAATTCACCCCTCCACTTT
TRBJ2-1 many TRBV20-1 - CSAAGGANLNEQFF TGCAGTGCTGCTGGGGGGGCAAATTTGAATGAGCAGTTCTTC
TRBJ2-2 many TRBV5-6 TRBD1 CASSWDRVETGELFF TGTGCCAGCAGCTGGGACAGGGTGGAAACCGGGGAGCTGTTTTTT
TRBJ1-1 few TRBV18 - CASSLQAMNTEAFF TGTGCCAGCTCCTTGCAGGCCATGAACACTGAAGCTTTCTTT
TRBJ2-3 many TRBV5-1 TRBD1 CASSFSGQGYTQYF TGCGCCAGCAGCTTTTCGGGACAGGGGTATACGCAGTATTTT
TRBJ2-1 many TRBV12-3/TRBV12-4 - CASSFGQSFYNEQFF TGTGCCAGCAGTTTCGGACAGTCCTTTTACAATGAGCAGTTCTTC
TRBJ2-7 many TRBV5-5 - CASSVALGVSYEQYF TGTGCCAGCAGCGTCGCCTTGGGAGTCTCCTACGAGCAGTACTTC
TRBJ2-7 many TRBV5-1 TRBD1 CASSSTGGSYEQYF TGCGCCAGCAGCTCCACAGGGGGGAGTTACGAGCAGTACTTC
TRBJ2-1 many TRBV5-1 TRBD2 CASSLAGGGAGNEQFF TGCGCCAGCAGCTTGGCCGGGGGGGGGGCCGGGAATGAGCAGTTCTTC
TRBJ1-1 many TRBV14 - CASSQIVNTEAFF TGTGCCAGCAGCCAAATAGTGAACACTGAAGCTTTCTTT
TRBJ2-4 few TRBV18 - CASSPVPGSDIQYF TGTGCCAGCTCACCAGTCCCAGGGAGCGACATTCAGTACTTC
TRBJ1-4 many TRBV5-1 - CASSSGGFGGSEKLFF TGCGCCAGCAGCTCGGGAGGTTTCGGGGGGAGTGAAAAACTGTTTTTT
TRBJ2-7 many TRBV5-1 TRBD2 CASSAMRGTGTYEQYF TGCGCCAGCAGCGCTATGCGGGGGACGGGAACCTACGAGCAGTACTTC
TRBJ2-1 many TRBV5-1 TRBD2 CASSSSGTGYNEQFF TGCGCCAGCAGCTCAAGCGGGACGGGCTACAATGAGCAGTTCTTC
TRBJ2-3 many TRBV10-3 - CAIDTGGLTDTQYF TGTGCCATAGACACAGGGGGACTAACAGATACGCAGTATTTT
TRBJ2-7 many TRBV20-1 TRBD2 CSANSGGGYEQYF TGCAGTGCTAATAGCGGGGGGGGTTACGAGCAGTACTTC
TRBJ2-5 many TRBV3-1 - CASSQDGGYGGRETQYF TGTGCCAGCAGCCAAGATGGGGGTTACGGGGGAAGGGAGACCCAGTACTTC
TRBJ2-3 many TRBV5-1 - CASSLGTVSTDTQYF TGCGCCAGCAGCTTGGGTACAGTTAGCACAGATACGCAGTATTTT
TRBJ1-2 many TRBV6-1 - CASSEFPQANYGYTF TGTGCCAGCAGTGAATTCCCCCAAGCTAACTATGGCTACACCTTC
TRBJ1-2 many TRBV20-1 - CSARPRDPRENGGYTF TGCAGTGCCCGACCCCGGGACCCCCGGGAGAATGGTGGCTACACCTTC
TRBJ2-3 many TRBV5-1 - CASSFGTTSSTDTQYF TGCGCCAGCAGCTTTGGAACGACTTCTAGCACAGATACGCAGTATTTT
TRBJ2-7 many TRBV20-1 - CSAHVRTGYEQYF TGCAGTGCTCACGTCAGGACCGGGTACGAGCAGTACTTC
TRBJ2-7 many TRBV6-5 TRBD2 CASTPGGLRGKNEQYF TGTGCCAGCACCCCGGGAGGGTTGCGGGGGAAGAACGAGCAGTACTTC
TRBJ1-1 - TRBV11-2 - CASSLVFKEMNTEAFF TGTGCCAGCAGCTTAGTATTTAAAGAGATGAACACTGAAGCTTTCTTT
TRBJ2-1 many TRBV10-3 TRBD1 CAISEWGQGMDEQFF TGTGCCATCAGTGAATGGGGACAGGGGATGGATGAGCAGTTCTTC
TRBJ1-1 many TRBV18 - CASSPNYNQAFF TGTGCCAGCTCACCCAACTACAATCAAGCTTTCTTT
TRBJ2-1 many TRBV5-1 TRBD2 CASRTSGGAGQFF TGCGCCAGCAGGACTAGCGGGGGGGCCGGGCAGTTCTTC